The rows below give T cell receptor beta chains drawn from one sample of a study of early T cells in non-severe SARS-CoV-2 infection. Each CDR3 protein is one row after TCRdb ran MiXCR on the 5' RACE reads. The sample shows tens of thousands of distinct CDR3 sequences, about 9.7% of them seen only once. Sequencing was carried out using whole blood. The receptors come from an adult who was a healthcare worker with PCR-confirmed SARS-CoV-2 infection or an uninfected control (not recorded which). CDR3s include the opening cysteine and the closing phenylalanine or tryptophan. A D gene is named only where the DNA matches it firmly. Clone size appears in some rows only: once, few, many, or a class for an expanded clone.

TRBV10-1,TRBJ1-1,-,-,CASSVGNTEAFF,TGCGCCAGCAGTGTGGGGAACACTGAAGCTTTCTTT
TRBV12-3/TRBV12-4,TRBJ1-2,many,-,CASSFGVHYGYTF,TGTGCCAGCAGTTTTGGGGTTCACTATGGCTACACCTTC
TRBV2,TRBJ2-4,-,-,CASRGGGDIQYF,TGTGCCAGTCGAGGGGGAGGAGACATTCAGTACTTC
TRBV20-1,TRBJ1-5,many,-,CSASNSGGPQHF,TGCAGTGCTAGTAACTCCGGCGGGCCCCAGCATTTT
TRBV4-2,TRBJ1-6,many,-,CASSRGAASPLHF,TGTGCCAGCAGCCGGGGGGCAGCCTCACCCCTCCACTTT
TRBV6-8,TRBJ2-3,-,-,CASSYPRDTDTQYF,TGTGCCAGCAGTTACCCCCGAGACACAGATACGCAGTATTTT
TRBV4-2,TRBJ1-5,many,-,CARGRPQHF,TGTGCCAGAGGTCGGCCCCAGCATTTT
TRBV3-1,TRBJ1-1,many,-,CASSQGVSQAFF,TGTGCCAGCAGCCAAGGAGTCAGTCAAGCTTTCTTT
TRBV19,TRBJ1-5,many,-,CASSINRVHQPQHF,TGTGCCAGTAGCATAAACAGGGTGCATCAGCCCCAGCATTTT
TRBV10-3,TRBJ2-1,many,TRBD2,CAIRWGEGSYNEQFF,TGTGCCATCAGATGGGGGGAGGGCTCCTACAATGAGCAGTTCTTC
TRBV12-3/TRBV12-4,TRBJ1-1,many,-,CASSVMANPELNTEAFF,TGTGCCAGCAGTGTCATGGCGAACCCGGAGTTGAACACTGAAGCTTTCTTT
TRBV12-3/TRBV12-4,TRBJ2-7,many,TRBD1,CASSPRQGVGYEQYF,TGTGCCAGCAGTCCTCGACAGGGGGTGGGCTACGAGCAGTACTTC
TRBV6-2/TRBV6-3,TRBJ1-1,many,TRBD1,CASSDSYRGLAEAFF,TGTGCCAGCAGTGACAGCTACAGGGGGCTGGCTGAAGCTTTCTTT
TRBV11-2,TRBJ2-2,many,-,CASSLGLSGFGELFF,TGTGCCAGCAGCTTAGGACTCTCCGGATTCGGGGAGCTGTTTTTT
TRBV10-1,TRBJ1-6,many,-,CASSDGPVDSPLHF,TGCGCCAGCAGCGATGGTCCGGTAGATTCACCCCTCCACTTT
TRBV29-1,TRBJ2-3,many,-,CSAGGQHTDTQYF,TGCAGCGCCGGCGGTCAACACACAGATACGCAGTATTTT
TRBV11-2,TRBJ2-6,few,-,CASSPRAGLGGANVLTF,TGTGCCAGCAGCCCAAGGGCAGGGCTAGGTGGGGCCAACGTCCTGACTTTC
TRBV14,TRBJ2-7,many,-,CASSQDPASYEQYF,TGTGCCAGCAGCCAAGATCCAGCCTCCTACGAGCAGTACTTC
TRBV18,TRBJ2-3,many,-,CASSPPSTDTQYF,TGTGCCAGCTCACCACCTAGCACAGATACGCAGTATTTT
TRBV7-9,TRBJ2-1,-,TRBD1,CASSYPGQGAGNEQFF,TGTGCCAGCAGCTACCCGGGACAGGGTGCTGGTAATGAGCAGTTCTTC
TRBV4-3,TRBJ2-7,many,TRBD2,CASSQEVAGVYEQYF,TGCGCCAGCAGCCAAGAGGTAGCGGGAGTTTACGAGCAGTACTTC
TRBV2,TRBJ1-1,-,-,CASSRAARGTEAFF,TGTGCCAGCAGCCGGGCAGCTCGCGGCACTGAAGCTTTCTTT
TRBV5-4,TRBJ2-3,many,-,CASSLGAGLGSTDTQYF,TGTGCCAGCAGCTTGGGGGCAGGGCTGGGGAGCACAGATACGCAGTATTTT
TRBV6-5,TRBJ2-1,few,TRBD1,CASSYGDRGLEQFF,TGTGCCAGCAGTTACGGTGACAGGGGGCTGGAGCAGTTCTTC
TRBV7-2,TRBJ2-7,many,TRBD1,CASSGDRAGKQYF,TGTGCCAGCAGCGGGGACAGGGCTGGTAAGCAGTACTTC
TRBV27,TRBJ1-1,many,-,CASSSWAGVGGAFF,TGTGCCAGCAGTTCGTGGGCAGGGGTTGGTGGAGCTTTCTTT
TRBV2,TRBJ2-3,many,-,CASSDFRAPDTQYF,TGTGCCAGCAGTGACTTCAGGGCCCCAGATACGCAGTATTTT
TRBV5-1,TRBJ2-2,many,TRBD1,CASSPFITGTDLTGELFF,TGCGCCAGCAGCCCTTTTATTACCGGGACAGACCTCACCGGGGAGCTGTTTTTT
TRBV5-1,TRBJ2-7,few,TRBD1,CASSIGTDYEQYF,TGCGCCAGCAGCATCGGGACAGACTACGAGCAGTACTTC
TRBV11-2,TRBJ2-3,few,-,CASSRPTTESADTQYF,TGTGCCAGCAGCCGTCCTACTACGGAGAGCGCGGATACGCAGTATTTT
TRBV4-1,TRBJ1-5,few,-,CASYRGVFNQPQHF,TGCGCCAGCTACCGAGGAGTTTTCAATCAGCCCCAGCATTTT
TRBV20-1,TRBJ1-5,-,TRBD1,CSVQQGAYQPQHF,TGCAGTGTTCAACAGGGGGCATATCAGCCCCAGCATTTT
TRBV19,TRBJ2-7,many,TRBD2,CASGTNPYEQYF,TGTGCCAGTGGGACTAATCCCTACGAGCAGTACTTC
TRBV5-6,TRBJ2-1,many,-,CASSLEEELARNEQFF,TGTGCCAGCAGCTTGGAAGAGGAGCTAGCGCGCAATGAGCAGTTCTTC
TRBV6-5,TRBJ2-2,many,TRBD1,CASSRNRGGELFF,TGTGCCAGCAGCCGTAACAGGGGCGGGGAGCTGTTTTTT
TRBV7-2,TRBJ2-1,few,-,CASSLYPGTSSSYNEQFF,TGTGCCAGCAGCTTATACCCCGGGACTTCCAGCTCCTACAATGAGCAGTTCTTC
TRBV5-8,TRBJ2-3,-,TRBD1,CASSFPGGDTQYF,TGTGCCAGCAGCTTTCCAGGGGGAGATACGCAGTATTTT
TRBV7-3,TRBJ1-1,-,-,CASSLGQGGTGAFF,TGTGCCAGCAGCTTAGGGCAGGGAGGGACTGGAGCTTTCTTT
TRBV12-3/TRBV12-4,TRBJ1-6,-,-,CASSLSQGTSPLHF,TGTGCCAGCAGTTTGAGTCAGGGTACTTCACCCCTCCACTTT
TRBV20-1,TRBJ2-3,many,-,CSARDLAGPYSPDTQYF,TGCAGTGCTAGAGACTTAGCAGGACCCTATTCTCCAGATACGCAGTATTTT
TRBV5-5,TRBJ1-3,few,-,CASSLFDSPGNTIYF,TGTGCCAGCAGCTTATTCGACTCCCCGGGAAACACCATATATTTT
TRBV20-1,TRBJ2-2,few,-,CSARRPPGNTGELFF,TGCAGTGCTAGACGCCCCCCAGGGAACACCGGGGAGCTGTTTTTT
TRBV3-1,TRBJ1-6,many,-,CASSQDRTYSPLHF,TGTGCCAGCAGCCAAGATCGGACATATTCACCCCTCCACTTT